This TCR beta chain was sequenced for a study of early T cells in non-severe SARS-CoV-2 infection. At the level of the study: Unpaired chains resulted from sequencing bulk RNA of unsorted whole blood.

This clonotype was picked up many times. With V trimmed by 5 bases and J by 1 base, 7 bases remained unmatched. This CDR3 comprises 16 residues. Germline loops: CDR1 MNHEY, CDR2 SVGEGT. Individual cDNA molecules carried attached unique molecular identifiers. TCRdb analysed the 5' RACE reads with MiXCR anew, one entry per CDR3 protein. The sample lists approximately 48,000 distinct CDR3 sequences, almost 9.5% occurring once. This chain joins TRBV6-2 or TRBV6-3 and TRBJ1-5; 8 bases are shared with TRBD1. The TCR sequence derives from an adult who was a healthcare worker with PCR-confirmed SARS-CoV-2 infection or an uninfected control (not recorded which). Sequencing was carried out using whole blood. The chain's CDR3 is CASSRGQEGSNQPQHF. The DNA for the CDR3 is TGTGCCAGCAGTAGGGGACAGGAGGGGAGCAATCAGCCCCAGCATTTT.